Below are 27 T cell receptor beta chains sequenced from a single sample in a study of blood T cell repertoires in COVID-19. The data were produced by immunoSEQ multiplex PCR, yet TCRdb's version contains in-frame clones alone and is incomplete. The sample holds roughly 69,000 clones, 90% seen once. The sequenced sample consisted of peripheral blood. The origin of the receptors is a man aged 45 to 65 with acute or convalescent COVID-19.

The chain carries TRBV18 and TRBJ1-6, with 8 bases lining up with TRBD1. Germline assignment: CDR1 KGHSH and CDR2 LQKENI. The CDR3 runs to 15 residues. With V trimmed by 4 bases and J by 7 bases, 6 bases remained unmatched. The CDR3 sequence is CASSQGQGANSPLHF. The CDR3 nucleotides are TGTGCCAGCTCACAAGGTCAGGGGGCGAATTCACCCCTCCACTTT.

This clone was seen a single time. CDR3 region: CASSPGRVLAKNIQYF. CDR3 coding DNA: TGTGCCAGCAGCCCCGGGAGGGTTCTAGCCAAAAACATTCAGTACTTC. This chain connects TRBV6-4 to TRBJ2-4, with 8 bases fitting TRBD2. Germline lookup yields CDR1 MRHNA and CDR2 SNTAGT. The CDR3 length is 16 residues. V shed 6 bases, J shed 0 bases, and the junction held 7 bases outside the gene matches.

The V gene is TRBV27, the J gene TRBJ2-7; possibly TRBD1 for D (6 bases). Germline V gene data show CDR1 as MNHEY and CDR2 as SMNVEV (reference sequence). V was pared by 2 bases and J by 0 bases, with 14 bases between. This CDR3 comprises 16 residues. CDR3 in amino acids: CASSLIPTGYSYEQYF. As DNA, the CDR3 is TGTGCCAGCAGTTTAATCCCGACAGGCTACTCCTACGAGCAGTACTTC.

The V gene is TRBV11-2, the J gene TRBJ2-1; 11 nucleotides align to TRBD2. The germline V gene has CDR1 SGHAT and CDR2 FQNNGV. With V trimmed by 5 bases and J by 3 bases, 6 bases remained unmatched. The CDR3 runs 16 residues. The CDR3 sequence is CASSHLLAGVYNEQFF. In nucleotides, the CDR3 is TGTGCCAGCAGCCACCTACTAGCGGGAGTCTACAATGAGCAGTTCTTC.

J is TRBJ2-1 and V is TRBV11-2; the D is unclear. The germline V and J ends were trimmed by 0 bases and 7 bases, with 4 bases remaining between them. The CDR3 consists of 12 residues. CDR1 and CDR2 from the germline V gene are SGHAT and FQNNGV. The CDR3: CASSLERNEQFF. DNA for the CDR3: TGTGCCAGCAGCTTAGAACGGAATGAGCAGTTCTTC. Filled out from reference TRBV11-2 and TRBJ2-1, the complete variable domain reads EAGVAQSPRYKIIEKRQSVAFWCNPISGHATLYWYQQILGQGPKLLIQFQNNGVVDDSQLPKDRFSAERLKGVDSTLKIQPAKLEDSAVYLCASSLERNEQFFGPGTRLTVL.

The chain is built from TRBV4-1 and TRBJ1-2, with D possibly being TRBD1 (5 bases). V lost 1 base, J lost 7 bases, and 10 bases lay in between. Germline-derived CDR1 and CDR2 are MGHRA and YSYEKL. This CDR3 is built from 13 residues. CDR3 amino acids: CASSQGGGGGYTF. Here the CDR3 DNA reads TGCGCCAGCAGCCAAGGCGGGGGTGGTGGCTACACCTTC.

This chain links TRBV27 with TRBJ1-1; TRBD1 is a possible D gene (5 bases). The CDR3 is 14 residues long. V lost 5 bases to trimming and J lost 0 bases, with 10 bases between them. Germline V gene lookup returns CDR1 MNHEY and CDR2 SMNVEV (reference sequence). DNA of the CDR3: TGTGCCAGCAGTCCCGGGACTGTGAACACTGAAGCTTTCTTT. Translated, it gives CASSPGTVNTEAFF.

The chain uses TRBV11-2 and TRBJ1-4, with D possibly being TRBD1 (6 bases). This CDR3 spans 15 amino acids. V was cut by 1 base and J by 8 bases, with 14 bases left in between. CDR1 SGHAT and CDR2 FQNNGV come from the germline V gene. Here the CDR3 reads CASSLGQGFFEKLFF. The CDR3 DNA sequence: TGTGCCAGCAGCTTAGGGCAGGGGTTTTTCGAAAAACTGTTTTTT.

The chain combines TRBV12-5 with TRBJ1-3, with 8 bases aligning to TRBD1. V trimming: 3 bases; J trimming: 4 bases; junction bases outside the gene matches: 2. This CDR3 spans 14 amino acids. Germline-derived CDR1 and CDR2 are LGHNT and FRNRAP. The CDR3 coding sequence is TGTGCTAGTGGTTTTACAGGGGGAGGAAACACCATATATTTT. Translating gives CASGFTGGGNTIYF.

The rearrangement joins TRBV9 to TRBJ2-1, with 7 positions matching TRBD2. J lost 0 bases, V lost 3 bases, and 12 bases had no gene match. This CDR3 spans 18 amino acids. Germline CDR1 reads SGDLS; CDR2 reads YYNGEE. CDR3 loop: CASSGTRYGGSSYNEQFF. CDR3 bases: TGTGCCAGCAGCGGAACTAGATACGGCGGGAGCTCCTACAATGAGCAGTTCTTC.

This clone was seen more than once but under ten times. The chain combines TRBV15 with TRBJ1-5; 8 nucleotides match TRBD1. Looked up from germline, CDR1 is LNHNV and CDR2 is YYDKDF (reference sequence). The J segment lost 7 bases and the V segment lost 2 bases, leaving 4 bases of the junction unmatched. CDR3 length: 14 amino acids. The CDR3 loop is CATSRRQGLQPQHF. The CDR3, as DNA: TGTGCCACCAGCAGAAGACAGGGGCTCCAGCCCCAGCATTTT.

This clone was recorded once. The chain couples TRBV5-1 to TRBJ1-1; TRBD1 matches 9 bases. Per the germline V gene, CDR1 is SGHRS and CDR2 is YFSETQ. The CDR3 is 16 residues long. J was trimmed by 2 bases and V by 0 bases; bases with no gene match: 5. CDR3 in amino acids: CASSLEGQGLNTEAFF. The DNA for the CDR3 is TGCGCCAGCAGCTTGGAAGGACAGGGGCTTAACACTGAAGCTTTCTTT.

The CDR3 loop is CASSLRLANQETQYF. The CDR3 nucleotides read TGTGCCAGCAGCTTGCGACTAGCGAACCAAGAGACCCAGTACTTC. The J gene is TRBJ2-5, the V gene TRBV11-2; 8 nucleotides match TRBD2. Germline lookup yields CDR1 SGHAT and CDR2 FQNNGV. Trimming at V came to 3 bases and at J to 0 bases, leaving 3 bases not matched to a gene. CDR3 length: 15 amino acids.

The rearrangement uses TRBV5-6 and TRBJ1-1, with TRBD1 as a possible D gene (5 bases). Between the trimmed V and J ends, which lost 4 bases and 1 base, there was a span of 14 bases. The germline V gene encodes CDR1 SGHDT and CDR2 YYEEEE. CDR3 size: 15 residues. The CDR3 bases are TGTGCCAGCAGCCAGATAGACAGAGCGAACACTGAAGCTTTCTTT. It codes for CASSQIDRANTEAFF.

The chain uses TRBV14 and TRBJ2-1; TRBD2 matches 9 bases. V dropped 0 bases and J dropped 4; count of bases not matched to a gene: 7. The CDR3 is 17 amino acids. Germline assignment: CDR1 SGHDN and CDR2 FVKESK. CDR3 DNA sequence: TGTGCCAGCAGCCAAGAAGGAAGGCGGGGGGGATACAATGAGCAGTTCTTC. Its translation is CASSQEGRRGGYNEQFF.

V and J are TRBV10-3 and TRBJ2-5, with 14 positions matching TRBD2. This CDR3 region has 16 residues. Germline CDR1 ENHRY, CDR2 SYGVKD. The V gene end was trimmed by 4 bases and the J gene end by 5 bases; junction bases not matched to a gene: 6. The CDR3 DNA follows: TGTGCCATCAGTGGACTAGCGGGAGGGTCTTGGGAGACCCAGTACTTC. Its protein is CAISGLAGGSWETQYF.

This chain connects TRBV19 to TRBJ1-2; D ambiguous. The V gene lost 5 bases and the J gene lost 5 bases, with 12 bases spanning the gap. The CDR3 spans 13 residues. Germline values: CDR1 LNHDA, CDR2 SQIVND (reference sequence). The CDR3 is CASSSVGGYGYTF. Written as DNA, the CDR3 is TGTGCCAGTAGTTCGGTAGGAGGGTATGGCTACACCTTC.

This rearrangement joins TRBV24-1 to TRBJ2-1, with 13 bases fitting TRBD2. Germline loops: CDR1 KGHDR, CDR2 SFDVKD. The V and J ends lost 3 bases and 3 bases, in that order; junction bases with no gene match: 4. This CDR3 contains 17 residues. The CDR3 loop is CATSDTGLAGVYNEQFF. CDR3 DNA sequence: TGTGCCACCAGTGATACTGGACTAGCGGGAGTCTACAATGAGCAGTTCTTC.

The V call is TRBV5-1, the J call TRBJ1-5; 9 nucleotides agree with TRBD1. The CDR3 is 15 amino acids. CDR1 SGHRS and CDR2 YFSETQ come from the germline V gene. V shed 2 bases and J 1 base; nucleotides not matched to a gene: 1. CDR3 loop: CASSLQGASNQPQHF. DNA of the CDR3: TGCGCCAGCAGCTTACAGGGGGCGAGCAATCAGCCCCAGCATTTT.

The rearrangement uses TRBV5-1 and TRBJ2-7; TRBD1 matches 9 bases. This CDR3 comprises 16 residues. J was trimmed by 2 bases and V by 4 bases; bases with no gene match: 10. Germline values: CDR1 SGHRS, CDR2 YFSETQ. CDR3 nucleotides: TGCGCCAGCAGCCCTGTTACAGGGGGCAACCCCTACGAGCAGTACTTC. Amino acids: CASSPVTGGNPYEQYF.

The DNA for the CDR3 is TGTGCCAGCAGTTACAGGGACAGCGGCTCCTACGAGCAGTACTTC. Its protein is CASSYRDSGSYEQYF. The chain recombines TRBV6-5 with TRBJ2-7; 7 bases are shared with TRBD1. Losses at the gene ends were 2 bases for V and 0 bases for J; bases not matched to a gene: 4. CDR3 length equals 15 residues. Germline CDR1 and CDR2: MNHEY and SVGAGI.

This clone is a singleton in its sample. The gene calls are TRBV9 and TRBJ1-1; TRBD1 agrees at 9 bases. The J segment lost 4 bases and the V segment lost 4 bases, leaving 5 bases of the junction unmatched. CDR1 and CDR2 (germline): SGDLS, YYNGEE. The CDR3 length is 14 residues. CDR3 protein: CASSPQTGGTEAFF. Written as DNA, the CDR3 is TGTGCCAGCAGCCCCCAGACAGGGGGCACTGAAGCTTTCTTT.

This chain uses TRBV6-5 with TRBJ2-5; possibly TRBD1 for D (7 bases). The CDR3 consists of 15 residues. Trimming removed 7 bases at V and 2 bases at J, with 17 bases between. Germline-derived CDR1 and CDR2 are MNHEY and SVGAGI. CDR3 loop: CASTQGTLRQETQYF. The CDR3, as DNA: TGTGCCAGCACACAGGGGACTCTAAGGCAAGAGACCCAGTACTTC.

This chain joins TRBV11-2 and TRBJ1-1; D possibly corresponds to TRBD1 (6 bases). The germline V gene encodes CDR1 SGHAT and CDR2 FQNNGV. The CDR3 length is 12 residues. Trimming took off 6 bases at V and 8 bases at J, with 13 bases between the two ends. This CDR3 reads CASSFTGPEAFF. Here the CDR3 DNA reads TGTGCCAGCAGTTTTACAGGGCCAGAAGCTTTCTTT.

The J gene is TRBJ2-3, the V gene TRBV2, with 8 bases identical to TRBD1. V was clipped by 8 bases and J by 4 bases; unmatched bases: 11. The CDR3 runs 15 residues. The germline gives CDR1 SNHLY, CDR2 FYNNEI. The CDR3 region is CASSLRTGRADTQYF. Written as DNA, the CDR3 is TGTGCCAGCTCCCTCAGGACAGGGCGCGCAGATACGCAGTATTTT.

This chain joins TRBV2 and TRBJ2-7; D is uncertain. CDR3 length equals 15 residues. CDR1 is SNHLY and CDR2 is FYNNEI in the germline V gene. Trimming shortened V by 5 bases and J by 1 base, and 15 bases separated the two germline ends. The chain's CDR3 is CASSFVSATSYEQYF. DNA for the CDR3: TGTGCCAGCAGTTTCGTCAGTGCGACATCCTACGAGCAGTACTTC.

V gene TRBV10-1 combines with J gene TRBJ1-1; 7 positions match TRBD1. CDR3 length: 13 residues. Germline V CDR1 and CDR2: WNHNN, SYGVQD (reference sequence). Germline trimming cut 5 bases from V and 3 bases from J; bases unmatched to any gene: 3. The CDR3 is CASSFDRDTEAFF. The CDR3 nucleotides read TGCGCCAGCAGTTTCGACAGGGACACTGAAGCTTTCTTT.